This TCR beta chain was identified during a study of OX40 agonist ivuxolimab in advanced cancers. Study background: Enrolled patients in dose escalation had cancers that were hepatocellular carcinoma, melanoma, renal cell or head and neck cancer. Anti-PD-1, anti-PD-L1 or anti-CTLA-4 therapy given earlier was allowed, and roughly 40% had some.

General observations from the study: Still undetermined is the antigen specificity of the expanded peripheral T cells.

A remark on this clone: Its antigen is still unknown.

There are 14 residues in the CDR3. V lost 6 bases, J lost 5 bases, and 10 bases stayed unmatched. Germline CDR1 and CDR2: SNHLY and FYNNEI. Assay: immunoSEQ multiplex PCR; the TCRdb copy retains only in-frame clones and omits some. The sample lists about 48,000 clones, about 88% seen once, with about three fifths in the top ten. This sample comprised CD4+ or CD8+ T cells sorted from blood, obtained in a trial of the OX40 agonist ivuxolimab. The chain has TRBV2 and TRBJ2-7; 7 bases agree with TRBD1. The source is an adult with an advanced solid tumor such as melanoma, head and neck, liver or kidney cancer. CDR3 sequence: CASRPIDRADEQYF. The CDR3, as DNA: TGTGCCAGCAGGCCGATAGACAGGGCTGACGAGCAGTACTTC.